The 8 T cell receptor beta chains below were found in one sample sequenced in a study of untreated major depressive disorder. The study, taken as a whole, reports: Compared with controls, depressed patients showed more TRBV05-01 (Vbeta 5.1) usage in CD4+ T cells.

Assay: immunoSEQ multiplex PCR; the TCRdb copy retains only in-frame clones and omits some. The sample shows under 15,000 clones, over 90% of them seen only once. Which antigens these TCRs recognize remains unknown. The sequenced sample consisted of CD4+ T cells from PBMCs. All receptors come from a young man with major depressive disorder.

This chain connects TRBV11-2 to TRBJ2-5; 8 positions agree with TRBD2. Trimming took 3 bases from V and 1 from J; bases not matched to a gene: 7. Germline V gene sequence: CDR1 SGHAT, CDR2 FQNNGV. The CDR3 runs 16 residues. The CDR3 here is CASSFGLAGRQETQYF. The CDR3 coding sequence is TGTGCCAGCAGCTTCGGACTAGCTGGGCGCCAAGAGACCCAGTACTTC.

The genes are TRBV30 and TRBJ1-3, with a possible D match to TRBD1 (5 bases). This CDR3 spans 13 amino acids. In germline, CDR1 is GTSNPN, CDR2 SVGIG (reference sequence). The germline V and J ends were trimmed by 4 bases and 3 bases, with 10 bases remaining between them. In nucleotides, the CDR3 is TGTGCCTGGAAGGTGGGGGGTGGAAACACCATATATTTT. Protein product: CAWKVGGGNTIYF. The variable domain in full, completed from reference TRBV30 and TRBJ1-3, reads SQTIHQWPATLVQPVGSPLSLECTVEGTSNPNLYWYRQAAGRGLQLLFYSVGIGQISSEVPQNLSASRPQDRQFILSSKKLLLSDSGFYLCAWKVGGGNTIYFGEGSWLTVV.

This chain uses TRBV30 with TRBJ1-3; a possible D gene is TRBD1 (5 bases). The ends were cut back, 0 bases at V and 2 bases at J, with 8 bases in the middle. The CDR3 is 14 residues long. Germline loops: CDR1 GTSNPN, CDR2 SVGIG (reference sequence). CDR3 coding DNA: TGTGCCTGGAGTGTCGGGGGGACTGGAAACACCATATATTTT. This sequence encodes CAWSVGGTGNTIYF.

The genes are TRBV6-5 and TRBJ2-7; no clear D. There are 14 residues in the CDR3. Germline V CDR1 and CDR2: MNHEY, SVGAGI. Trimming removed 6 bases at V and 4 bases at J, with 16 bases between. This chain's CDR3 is CASSLAVSGYEQYF. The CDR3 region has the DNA TGTGCCAGCAGCCTGGCAGTTTCTGGGTACGAGCAGTACTTC.

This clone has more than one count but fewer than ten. CDR3 sequence reads: CASRETLDNSPLHF. DNA of the CDR3: TGTGCCAGCAGAGAGACACTTGATAATTCACCCCTCCACTTT. The V call is TRBV2, the J call TRBJ1-6, with no clear D. Trimming stripped 6 bases from V and 5 bases from J, with 11 bases between. Germline CDR1 and CDR2: SNHLY and FYNNEI. There are 14 residues in the CDR3.

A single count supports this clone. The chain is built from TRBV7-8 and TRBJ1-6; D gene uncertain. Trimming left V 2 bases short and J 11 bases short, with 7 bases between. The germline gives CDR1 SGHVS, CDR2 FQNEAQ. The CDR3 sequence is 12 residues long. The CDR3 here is CASSLLRAPLHF. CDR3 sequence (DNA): TGTGCCAGCAGCTTACTACGGGCACCCCTCCACTTT.

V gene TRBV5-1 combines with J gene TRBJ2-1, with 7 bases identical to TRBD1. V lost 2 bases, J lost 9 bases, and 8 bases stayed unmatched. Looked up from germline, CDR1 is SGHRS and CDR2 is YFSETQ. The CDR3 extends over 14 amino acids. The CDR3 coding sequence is TGCGCCAGCAGCTTCAGGGGATCAGGGGGTGAGCAGTTCTTC. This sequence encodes CASSFRGSGGEQFF.

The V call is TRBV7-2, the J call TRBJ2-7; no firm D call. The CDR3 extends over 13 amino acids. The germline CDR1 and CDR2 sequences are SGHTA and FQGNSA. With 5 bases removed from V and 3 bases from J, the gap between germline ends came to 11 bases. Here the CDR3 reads CASSQGLYYEQYF. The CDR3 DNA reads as TGTGCCAGCAGCCAAGGGCTTTACTACGAGCAGTACTTC.